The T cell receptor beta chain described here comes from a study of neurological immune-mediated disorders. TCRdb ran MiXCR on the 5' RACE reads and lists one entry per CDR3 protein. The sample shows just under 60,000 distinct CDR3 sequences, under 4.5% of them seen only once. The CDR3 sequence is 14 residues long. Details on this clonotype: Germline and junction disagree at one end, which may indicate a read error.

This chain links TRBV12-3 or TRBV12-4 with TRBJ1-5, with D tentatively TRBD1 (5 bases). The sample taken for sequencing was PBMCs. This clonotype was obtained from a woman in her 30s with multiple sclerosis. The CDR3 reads CASSVQGGNQPQNF. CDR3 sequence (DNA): TGTGCCAGCAGTGTCCAGGGTGGCAATCAGCCCCAGAATTTT.